This T cell receptor beta chain was profiled in a study of siplizumab effects on memory and regulatory T cells. A word on this clone: Its antigen remains unknown.

Findings and limits, study-wide: Proliferating Tregs taken from siplizumab cultures were not shown to have a confirmed suppressive function. The alloreactive clones that mapped to unstimulated subsets made up only a minor fraction. It seemed that naive T cells were more diverse than memory cells and were major contributors to the alloresponse.

Clones were sequenced by immunoSEQ multiplex PCR, and TCRdb holds only the in-frame ones, with some missing. The sample yields 70,000 to 90,000 clones, roughly 93% seen once. Source material: CD8+ T cells sorted from blood. The clonotype comes from a human donor in good health.

CDR3: CASSLGPVVGTGMDEQYF. The CDR3 nucleotides read TGTGCCAGCAGCTTAGGGCCAGTTGTCGGGACAGGGATGGACGAGCAGTACTTC. This chain uses TRBV7-9 with TRBJ2-7, with 9 bases fitting TRBD1. V shed 1 base and J 5 bases; nucleotides not matched to a gene: 15. The V gene's germline CDR1 is SEHNR and CDR2 FQNEAQ (reference sequence). The CDR3 has 18 residues.